These 23 T cell receptor beta chains share one sample of origin, sequenced in a study of T cells expressing NK-cell markers. TCRdb re-called the 5' RACE reads and gives one entry per CDR3 protein, without DNA. The listing records 550,000 or so distinct CDR3 sequences. Sequencing used blood T cells: a sorted CD56 or NKG2C T cell subset, CD4+ or CD8+ T cells, or bulk PBMC T cells (not recorded which). These TCRs come from a man aged 18 to 35 in good health.

The chain combines TRBV7-9 with TRBJ2-1. CDR1 is SEHNR, CDR2 FQNEAQ, per germline (reference sequence). The CDR3 runs 13 residues. The CDR3 protein is CASSASLGREQFF.

The J gene is TRBJ2-3, the V gene TRBV5-1; absent DNA, TCRdb's TRBD2 call cannot be checked. The CDR3 spans 13 residues. Germline CDR1 and CDR2: SGHRS and YFSETQ. The CDR3 loop is CASSLAGAGNEYF.

The CDR3 reads CASSGTGTYNEQFF. The chain carries TRBV11-3 and TRBJ2-1; no DNA is available, so the TRBD1 call from TCRdb remains unchecked. The germline CDR1 and CDR2 sequences are SGHNT and YENEEA. CDR3 length: 14 amino acids.

This CDR3 is CASSRERPGELFF. The chain uses TRBV11-3 and TRBJ2-2. The CDR3 contains 13 residues. Germline V lookup: CDR1 SGHNT, CDR2 YENEEA. The full variable domain, its missing parts supplied by reference TRBV11-3 and TRBJ2-2, is EAGVVQSPRYKIIEKKQPVAFWCNPISGHNTLYWYLQNLGQGPELLIRYENEEAVDDSQLPKDRFSAERLKGVDSTLKIQPAELGDSAVYLCASSRERPGELFFGEGSRLTVL.

The chain has TRBV12-3 or TRBV12-4 and TRBJ1-5; as DNA is missing, the TRBD1 call by TCRdb cannot be tested. The CDR3 is 15 residues long. The chain's CDR3 is CASSLGNRGMMPQHF.

The J gene is TRBJ2-3, the V gene TRBV2; the TCRdb call, TRBD2, lacks DNA for checking. The germline CDR1 and CDR2 sequences are SNHLY and FYNNEI. This CDR3 has 13 amino acids. The CDR3: CAGIAEITDTQYF. Combining the CDR3 with reference TRBV2 and TRBJ2-3 gives the whole variable domain EPEVTQTPSHQVTQMGQEVILRCVPISNHLYFYWYRQILGQKVEFLVSFYNNEISEKSEIFDDQFSVERPDGSNFTLKIRSTKLEDSAMYFCAGIAEITDTQYFGPGTRLTVL.

The J gene is TRBJ2-3, the V gene TRBV21-1; absent DNA, TCRdb's TRBD2 call cannot be checked. TRBV21-1 is tagged as a pseudogene. This CDR3 region has 16 residues. CDR3 in amino acids: CASSKALAGEGDTQYF.

This chain uses TRBV18 with TRBJ2-5. The CDR3 is 12 residues long. Germline lookup yields CDR1 KGHSH and CDR2 LQKENI. The CDR3 protein is CASSPLGETQYF.

This chain links TRBV5-6 with TRBJ2-1. Germline assignment: CDR1 SGHDT and CDR2 YYEEEE. The CDR3 is 14 amino acids. CDR3 region: CASSVSRLYNEQFF.

This chain joins TRBV12-3 or TRBV12-4 and TRBJ2-1; TCRdb lists TRBD1, though no DNA is available to test this call. The CDR3 totals 16 residues. The CDR3 reads CASSFHGGPVYNEQFF.

V gene TRBV2 combines with J gene TRBJ2-2; there is no DNA to check the TCRdb D call of TRBD2. CDR3 length: 12 residues. The germline V gene encodes CDR1 SNHLY and CDR2 FYNNEI. This CDR3 is CASSEREGELFF.

This rearrangement joins TRBV29-1 to TRBJ1-1. This CDR3 contains 13 residues. Germline V lookup: CDR1 SQVTM, CDR2 ANQGSEA. CDR3 sequence: CSVDSGFYAEAFF.

This chain uses TRBV18 with TRBJ1-5; TCRdb names TRBD1, which stays unverified in the absence of DNA. CDR1 KGHSH and CDR2 LQKENI come from the germline V gene. The CDR3 totals 13 residues. CDR3 sequence reads: CASSQGSDQPQHF.

J is TRBJ2-1 and V is TRBV12-3 or TRBV12-4; the D call from TCRdb, TRBD2, cannot be confirmed without DNA. The CDR3 covers 14 residues. The CDR3 loop is CASTLAGPRNEQFF.

V is TRBV7-9 and J is TRBJ2-7; the D call of TRBD2 rests on TCRdb alone, since no DNA is present to check it. The CDR3 runs to 12 residues. The germline V gene encodes CDR1 SEHNR and CDR2 FQNEAQ (reference sequence). The CDR3 here is CASSLEGFEQYF.

CDR3 sequence: CSARAPTREGRETQYF. The rearrangement joins TRBV20-1 to TRBJ2-5; TCRdb's assignment of TRBD2 cannot be checked, as there is no DNA. Per the germline V gene, CDR1 is DFQATT and CDR2 is SNEGSKA (reference sequence). The CDR3 sequence is 16 residues long.

This chain uses TRBV6-4 with TRBJ1-1. The CDR3 loop spans 14 amino acids. CDR1 is MRHNA and CDR2 is SNTAGT in the germline V gene. CDR3 protein: CASSDSSGVTEAFF.

The V and J genes are TRBV6-5 and TRBJ1-2; TCRdb's D call, TRBD1, is unchecked because there is no DNA. Germline V gene data show CDR1 as MNHEY and CDR2 as SVGAGI. The CDR3 sequence is 16 residues long. CDR3 sequence: CASSYSNWDRTYGYTF.

The chain joins TRBV29-1 to TRBJ2-7; no DNA is available, so the TRBD1 call from TCRdb remains unchecked. The CDR3 has 13 amino acids. Germline-derived CDR1 and CDR2 are SQVTM and ANQGSEA. CDR3 sequence reads: CSTAPGQGDEQYF.

The genes are TRBV6-2 or TRBV6-3 and TRBJ1-1. The CDR3 runs to 17 residues. Germline assignment: CDR1 MNHEY and CDR2 SVGEGT. This CDR3 is CASSAIGSAGMNTEAFF.

The chain combines TRBV30 with TRBJ2-7; TCRdb names TRBD2, which stays unverified in the absence of DNA. Germline-derived CDR1 and CDR2 are GTSNPN and SVGIG (reference sequence). The CDR3 covers 15 residues. The CDR3 spells CAWRGAGRAVYEQYF.

The V gene is TRBV7-7, the J gene TRBJ2-2. In germline, CDR1 is SSHAT, CDR2 FNYEAQ (reference sequence). The CDR3 loop spans 13 amino acids. The CDR3 sequence: CASSLLESGELFF.

The V call is TRBV20-1, the J call TRBJ2-7; TCRdb's D call of TRBD1 is untestable without DNA. Germline assignment: CDR1 DFQATT and CDR2 SNEGSKA (reference sequence). The CDR3 sequence is 13 residues long. The CDR3 spells CSASYRVEGEQYF.